The 11 T cell receptor beta chains reported below all come from one sample, sequenced in a study of blood T cell repertoires in COVID-19. The table came from immunoSEQ multiplex PCR; TCRdb's copy has only in-frame clones and leaves some out. Of approximately 160,000 clones listed, approximately 80% were seen once; the top ten hold less than 3.5%. Sequenced material: peripheral blood. The receptor source for this set is a woman between 55 and 75 years old with acute or convalescent COVID-19.

This rearrangement joins TRBV14 to TRBJ2-7; D is perhaps TRBD1 (5 bases). The CDR3 totals 16 residues. Germline CDR1 is SGHDN and CDR2 is FVKESK. Deletions cut 5 bases from V and 0 bases from J, with 17 bases between. The CDR3 DNA reads as TGTGCCAGCAGCACCCTTGACAGACCTAGCTCCTACGAGCAGTACTTC. Translation: CASSTLDRPSSYEQYF.

The V gene is TRBV6-6, the J gene TRBJ2-1; 7 bases agree with TRBD1. V gave up 5 bases and J gave up 1 base; unmatched junction bases: 2. The germline V gene encodes CDR1 MNHNY and CDR2 SVGAGI (reference sequence). There are 14 residues in the CDR3. CDR3 region: CASSRQGSYNEQFF. The CDR3 DNA sequence: TGTGCCAGCAGTCGACAGGGATCCTACAATGAGCAGTTCTTC.

The J gene is TRBJ2-7, the V gene TRBV6-5; tentatively, D is TRBD1 (5 bases). The ends were cut back, 0 bases at V and 3 bases at J, with 12 bases in the middle. Germline lookup yields CDR1 MNHEY and CDR2 SVGAGI. The CDR3 consists of 15 residues. The CDR3 coding sequence is TGTGCCAGCAGTTACTCGCCAGGGCTGATCTACGAGCAGTACTTC. It encodes CASSYSPGLIYEQYF.

The V call is TRBV6-2 or TRBV6-3, the J call TRBJ1-4; D possibly corresponds to TRBD1 (6 bases). V dropped 6 bases and J dropped 8 bases, with 16 bases sitting between them. This CDR3 comprises 14 residues. CDR1 is MNHEY, CDR2 SVGEGT, per germline. The CDR3 loop is CASSSDSLKEKLFF. The DNA of the CDR3 is TGTGCCAGCAGCTCGGACAGCCTAAAAGAAAAACTGTTTTTT.

Only a few counts were recorded for this clone. The genes are TRBV4-1 and TRBJ1-4; perhaps TRBD1 as D (6 bases). From germline, CDR1 is MGHRA and CDR2 YSYEKL. V was clipped by 6 bases and J by 8 bases, with 16 bases between them. This CDR3 is 14 amino acids long. CDR3 in DNA: TGCGCCAGCAGTCTCCAGGACAGTGGGGAAAAACTGTTTTTT. Translated, it gives CASSLQDSGEKLFF.

Concerning this clone: At the DNA level, this CDR3 is encoded by other sequences in the same sample as well. The chain carries TRBV19 and TRBJ2-3; no reliable D call. V was trimmed by 1 base and J by 1 base, leaving 6 bases between them. Germline values: CDR1 LNHDA, CDR2 SQIVND (reference sequence). CDR3 length equals 14 residues. The chain's CDR3 is CASSIGPGTDTQYF. CDR3 in DNA: TGTGCCAGTAGTATAGGCCCAGGCACAGATACGCAGTATTTT.

The chain has TRBV29-1 and TRBJ1-2, with a possible D match to TRBD1 (5 bases). The CDR3 has 13 amino acids. The V and J ends lost 6 bases and 6 bases respectively, with 17 bases between them. CDR1 and CDR2 (germline): SQVTM, ANQGSEA. CDR3 bases: TGCAGCGTCGTACCGTCCTCAGGGAATGGCTACACCTTC. This encodes CSVVPSSGNGYTF.

The gene calls are TRBV3-1 (or the pseudogene TRBV3-2) and TRBJ2-5; 8 nucleotides line up with TRBD1. In germline, CDR1 is LGHDT, CDR2 YNNKEL (reference sequence). The trim removed 4 bases at V and 2 bases at J, leaving 12 bases unmatched. This CDR3 is 17 amino acids long. CDR3 in DNA: TGTGCCAGCAGCCCCACGGACAGGGCCGATGAGCAAGAGACCCAGTACTTC. This encodes CASSPTDRADEQETQYF.

The J gene is TRBJ2-7, the V gene TRBV28, with D perhaps TRBD1 (5 bases). CDR3 size: 15 residues. V was cut by 5 bases and J by 1 base, with 15 bases left in between. In germline, CDR1 is MDHEN, CDR2 SYDVKM. The CDR3 region has the DNA TGTGCCAGCAGTCCCCCACAGGTGGGATCCTACGAGCAGTACTTC. Translating gives CASSPPQVGSYEQYF.

The chain recombines TRBV19 with TRBJ1-3, with D uncertain. The germline V gene has CDR1 LNHDA and CDR2 SQIVND (reference sequence). Trimming removed 5 bases from V and 0 bases from J, with 11 bases in between. There are 15 residues in the CDR3. This chain's CDR3 is CASSRRLPSGNTIYF. The CDR3 DNA reads TGTGCCAGTAGTCGCAGGCTCCCCTCTGGAAACACCATATATTTT.

The V gene is TRBV25-1, the J gene TRBJ2-5; 15 bases match TRBD2. V gave up 6 bases and J gave up 5 bases; unmatched junction bases: 10. The CDR3 spans 17 residues. CDR1 MGHDK and CDR2 SYGVNS come from the germline V gene. CDR3 nucleotide sequence: TGTGCCAGCAGAGCACGACCCGGGACTAGCGGGGGGGAGACCCAGTACTTC. This translates into CASRARPGTSGGETQYF.